The 31 T cell receptor beta chains below come from one sample, sequenced in a study of cytomegalovirus exposure and HLA in healthy donors. The PCR contained 60 Vbeta and 13 Jbeta primers. Here immunoSEQ multiplex PCR was the method, and the copy in TCRdb shows in-frame clones only, minus some. The table includes about 150,000 clones, around four fifths detected once. Sequencing input: PBMCs. These receptors all come from a woman aged 45-59 years in good health and CMV-seropositive.

The chain has TRBV6-6 and TRBJ1-5; TRBD1 matches 10 bases. CDR3 length: 16 residues. Germline trimming cut 7 bases from V and 6 bases from J; bases unmatched to any gene: 12. CDR1 MNHNY and CDR2 SVGAGI come from the germline V gene (reference sequence). The CDR3 region is CASKRDRGVRGQPQHF. The CDR3 DNA is TGTGCCAGCAAGCGGGACAGGGGTGTTCGCGGTCAGCCCCAGCATTTT.

This clone was detected a few times. CDR3 DNA sequence: TGTGCCAGCAGGGGGCAGCATGAGCAGTTCTTC. Protein product: CASRGQHEQFF. The J gene is TRBJ2-1, the V gene TRBV28; D possibly corresponds to TRBD1 (5 bases). Germline CDR1 MDHEN, CDR2 SYDVKM. Trimming took 6 bases from V and 8 from J, leaving 8 bases between them. CDR3 length: 11 amino acids. Supplemented by reference TRBV28 and TRBJ2-1, the full variable domain reads DVKVTQSSRYLVKRTGEKVFLECVQDMDHENMFWYRQDPGLGLRLIYFSYDVKMKEKGDIPEGYSVSREKKERFSLILESASTNQTSMYLCASRGQHEQFFGPGTRLTVL.

The chain is built from TRBV7-6 and TRBJ2-3; 10 nucleotides agree with TRBD2. Germline CDR1 and CDR2: SGHVS and FNYEAQ. The trim removed 1 base at V and 0 bases at J, leaving 1 base unmatched. This CDR3 is built from 16 residues. The CDR3 nucleotides are TGTGCCAGCAGCTTAGGGACTAGCGGAAGCACAGATACGCAGTATTTT. Translating it yields CASSLGTSGSTDTQYF.

The CDR3 DNA is TGTGCCAGCAGCTTTTCCAGGGGCACTGAAGCTTTCTTT. Its translation is CASSFSRGTEAFF. V gene TRBV7-2 combines with J gene TRBJ1-1, with D tentatively TRBD1 (6 bases). The CDR3 loop spans 13 amino acids. CDR1 is SGHTA and CDR2 is FQGNSA in the germline V gene. With 3 bases removed from V and 4 bases from J, the gap between germline ends came to 9 bases.

The chain has TRBV27 and TRBJ2-7; 8 nucleotides agree with TRBD1. From germline, CDR1 is MNHEY and CDR2 SMNVEV (reference sequence). The CDR3 is 17 residues long. With V trimmed by 1 base and J by 5 bases, 13 bases remained unmatched. The CDR3 nucleotides are TGTGCCAGCAGTTTATATCCACCGGACAGGGCAGCCAACGAGCAGTACTTC. Translating gives CASSLYPPDRAANEQYF.

This clone has a single count. The chain recombines TRBV29-1 with TRBJ2-3; D is ambiguous. From germline, CDR1 is SQVTM and CDR2 ANQGSEA. V was cut by 4 bases and J by 6 bases, with 14 bases left in between. This CDR3 is 13 amino acids long. CDR3 DNA: TGCAGCGTTGCGGGTGTTCTTGCGGATACGCAGTATTTT. Its translation: CSVAGVLADTQYF.

V usage is TRBV9 and J usage is TRBJ1-2; a weak D match, TRBD1 (5 bases). Germline V gene data show CDR1 as SGDLS and CDR2 as YYNGEE. CDR3 size: 13 residues. The V gene lost 3 bases and the J gene lost 5 bases, with 11 bases spanning the gap. This CDR3 is CASSAGHGYGYTF. In DNA form, the CDR3 reads TGTGCCAGCAGCGCTGGACATGGATATGGCTACACCTTC.

This chain connects TRBV29-1 to TRBJ1-1; possibly TRBD1 for D (5 bases). Germline V gene sequence: CDR1 SQVTM, CDR2 ANQGSEA. This CDR3 contains 13 residues. V was pared by 4 bases and J by 5 bases, with 14 bases between. The CDR3 DNA reads TGCAGCGTTGGCCGGGGGAGTTGGACTGAAGCTTTCTTT. Its translation is CSVGRGSWTEAFF.

The CDR3 region has the DNA TGTGCCAGCAGCCCCCAGGCCGGGACAGGGGCTGATTCACCCCTCCACTTT. Its translation: CASSPQAGTGADSPLHF. The V and J genes are TRBV5-4 and TRBJ1-6, with TRBD1 matching over 10 bases. Germline CDR1 and CDR2: SGHNT and YYREEE (reference sequence). V gave up 4 bases and J gave up 8 bases; unmatched junction bases: 12. This CDR3 region has 17 residues.

The CDR3 region is CASSEISGSFNEQFF. In nucleotides, the CDR3 is TGTGCCAGCAGTGAGATTAGCGGGAGTTTCAATGAGCAGTTCTTC. The gene calls are TRBV2 and TRBJ2-1, with 9 nucleotides matching TRBD2. This CDR3 is built from 15 residues. The V and J ends lost 3 bases and 6 bases, in that order; junction bases with no gene match: 6. Germline V CDR1 and CDR2: SNHLY, FYNNEI.

V and J are TRBV25-1 and TRBJ2-7; 8 nucleotides line up with TRBD1. CDR1 MGHDK and CDR2 SYGVNS come from the germline V gene. V shed 4 bases and J 2 bases; nucleotides not matched to a gene: 4. CDR3 length equals 14 residues. The CDR3 sequence is CASSAGGRPYEQYF. For the CDR3, the DNA is TGTGCCAGCAGTGCAGGGGGCAGGCCCTACGAGCAGTACTTC.

This clone has just a few counts. The chain recombines TRBV5-6 with TRBJ1-5; 7 bases map to TRBD1. This CDR3 is 14 amino acids long. Trimming took 1 base from V and 6 from J; bases not matched to a gene: 4. Germline CDR1 and CDR2: SGHDT and YYEEEE. CDR3 DNA: TGTGCCAGCAGCTTGTGGAGGGGGCCTCAGCCCCAGCATTTT. Amino acids: CASSLWRGPQPQHF.

V usage is TRBV19 and J usage is TRBJ2-1; the match to TRBD2 covers 14 bases. Germline CDR1 reads LNHDA; CDR2 reads SQIVND (reference sequence). The V and J ends lost 7 bases and 6 bases, in that order; junction bases with no gene match: 14. The CDR3 is 18 residues long. CDR3 region: CASIGTSGGNLLINEQFF. CDR3 nucleotide sequence: TGTGCCAGTATTGGGACTAGCGGGGGTAACCTCCTAATCAATGAGCAGTTCTTC.

In this sample, this clone turned up a few times. The CDR3 loop reads CASSIGASGQETQYF. CDR3 nucleotide sequence: TGTGCCAGTAGTATAGGGGCTAGCGGCCAAGAGACCCAGTACTTC. The chain recombines TRBV19 with TRBJ2-5; 7 bases line up with TRBD2. From germline, CDR1 is LNHDA and CDR2 SQIVND (reference sequence). CDR3 length: 15 residues. Trimming at V came to 1 base and at J to 1 base, leaving 3 bases not matched to a gene.

The gene calls are TRBV19 and TRBJ1-5, with D perhaps TRBD1 (6 bases). Germline loops: CDR1 LNHDA, CDR2 SQIVND (reference sequence). Trimming left V 3 bases short and J 4 bases short, with 16 bases between. This CDR3 is 16 amino acids long. The CDR3 nucleotides are TGTGCCAGTAGTATTTGGGGGGGCCTAGGAAATCAGCCCCAGCATTTT. This codes for CASSIWGGLGNQPQHF.

In this sample, this clone turned up a few times. The chain links TRBV9 to TRBJ2-5, with D perhaps matching TRBD2 (5 bases). The ends were cut back, 3 bases at V and 4 bases at J, with 13 bases in the middle. Germline V gene lookup returns CDR1 SGDLS and CDR2 YYNGEE. This CDR3 is built from 14 residues. The CDR3 spells CASSGTSRGETQYF. The DNA for the CDR3 is TGTGCCAGCAGCGGTACTAGTCGTGGAGAGACCCAGTACTTC.

This chain connects TRBV11-2 to TRBJ2-7, with D perhaps matching TRBD2 (6 bases). CDR3 length: 15 residues. Trimming took 5 bases from V and 3 from J, leaving 17 bases between them. The V gene's germline CDR1 is SGHAT and CDR2 FQNNGV. CDR3: CASSPGGLAFYEQYF. DNA for the CDR3: TGTGCCAGCAGCCCCGGTGGTCTAGCGTTCTACGAGCAGTACTTC.

The chain links TRBV6-1 to TRBJ2-3; 7 bases align to TRBD1. The length of the CDR3 is 13 residues. Unmatched junction bases numbered 0, after V lost 2 bases and J lost 4 bases. The V gene's germline CDR1 is MNHNS and CDR2 SASEGT. The CDR3 DNA sequence: TGTGCCAGCAGTGAACAGGGGGCAGATACGCAGTATTTT. Its translation: CASSEQGADTQYF.

V usage is TRBV15 and J usage is TRBJ1-1; 9 positions match TRBD1. CDR3 length: 13 amino acids. CDR1 and CDR2 from the germline V gene are LNHNV and YYDKDF (reference sequence). V was pared by 3 bases and J by 6 bases, with 2 bases of the junction left unmatched. CDR3 nucleotides: TGTGCCACCAGCAGTCGACAGGGGGCTGAAGCTTTCTTT. Protein sequence: CATSSRQGAEAFF.

This chain uses TRBV7-8 with TRBJ1-2; 8 nucleotides agree with TRBD1. Germline V gives CDR1 SGHVS, CDR2 FQNEAQ. V shed 1 base and J 4 bases; nucleotides not matched to a gene: 8. This CDR3 has 16 amino acids. CDR3 amino acids: CASSLVQGALGYGYTF. In nucleotides, the CDR3 is TGTGCCAGCAGCTTAGTTCAGGGGGCGCTTGGCTATGGCTACACCTTC.

Here the CDR3 reads CASSARLAVYTDTQYF. The DNA of the CDR3 is TGTGCCAGTAGTGCCCGACTAGCGGTCTACACAGATACGCAGTATTTT. The gene calls are TRBV19 and TRBJ2-3; TRBD2 aligns across 9 bases. The germline V gene has CDR1 LNHDA and CDR2 SQIVND (reference sequence). Germline trimming cut 5 bases from V and 2 bases from J; bases unmatched to any gene: 8. This CDR3 is 16 amino acids long.

The chain carries TRBV28 and TRBJ1-2; unclear D gene. V lost 3 bases and J 8 bases, leaving 4 bases between the germline ends. This CDR3 comprises 10 residues. Germline CDR1 and CDR2: MDHEN and SYDVKM. CDR3 bases: TGTGCCAGCAGTTTCAGGGGCTACACCTTC. Residues: CASSFRGYTF.

This chain uses TRBV5-1 with TRBJ2-1; tentative D call: TRBD2 (5 bases). Trimming took 4 bases from V and 9 from J, leaving 23 bases between them. The CDR3 has 16 residues. CDR1 is SGHRS and CDR2 is YFSETQ in the germline V gene. The CDR3 nucleotides read TGCGCCAGCAGCATCCAGGAGGAGGCCGGATATGGTGAGCAGTTCTTC. Its translation is CASSIQEEAGYGEQFF.

To note about this clone: Additional DNA sequences in this sample encode the identical CDR3. The rearrangement links TRBV7-9 to TRBJ2-7; the D is unclear. Per the germline V gene, CDR1 is SEHNR and CDR2 is FQNEAQ (reference sequence). This CDR3 spans 13 amino acids. V was clipped by 2 bases and J by 0 bases, with 5 bases between them. CDR3 DNA sequence: TGTGCCAGCAGCTTACGCGGCTCCTACGAGCAGTACTTC. Translating it yields CASSLRGSYEQYF.

Worth noting for this clone: One end of the junction fails to match germline, which may point to a read error. The V and J genes are TRBV7-6 and TRBJ2-2; 7 positions agree with TRBD1. Germline values: CDR1 SGHVS, CDR2 FNYEAQ. This CDR3 is built from 15 residues. CDR3 amino acids: CAGSLETGRTGELFF. The DNA of the CDR3 is TGTGCCGGCAGCTTAGAGACAGGGAGAACCGGGGAGCTGTTTTTT.

V gene TRBV28 combines with J gene TRBJ1-5; 8 nucleotides align to TRBD1. The CDR3 runs 16 residues. Per the germline V gene, CDR1 is MDHEN and CDR2 is SYDVKM. The J segment lost 6 bases and the V segment lost 3 bases, leaving 10 bases of the junction unmatched. The DNA of the CDR3 is TGTGCCAGCAGTTTGTTAGGACAGGGAGACAGTCAGCCCCAGCATTTT. Protein: CASSLLGQGDSQPQHF.

This rearrangement joins TRBV5-1 to TRBJ1-2, with 7 bases matching TRBD1. V gave up 3 bases and J gave up 6 bases; unmatched junction bases: 2. The CDR3 totals 12 residues. Germline CDR1 is SGHRS and CDR2 is YFSETQ. CDR3: CASSSQGNGYTF. The CDR3 DNA sequence: TGCGCCAGCAGCTCACAGGGGAATGGCTACACCTTC.

V is TRBV4-3 and J is TRBJ2-7; no firm D call. Germline V lookup: CDR1 LGHNA, CDR2 YSLEER. With 3 bases removed from V and 0 bases from J, the gap between germline ends came to 9 bases. This CDR3 is built from 14 residues. The CDR3, as DNA: TGCGCCAGCAGCCAGGAGTACCCCTCCTACGAGCAGTACTTC. This translates into CASSQEYPSYEQYF.

Here the CDR3 reads CASSLVQTTEAFF. DNA of the CDR3: TGTGCCAGCAGCTTAGTACAGACCACTGAAGCTTTCTTT. This chain links TRBV7-9 with TRBJ1-1; D gene unclear. There are 13 residues in the CDR3. The germline CDR1 and CDR2 sequences are SEHNR and FQNEAQ (reference sequence). Trimming removed 1 base from V and 4 bases from J, with 7 bases in between.

The V and J genes are TRBV7-3 and TRBJ2-2; D unresolved. The CDR3 length is 13 residues. Germline V gene sequence: CDR1 SGHTA, CDR2 FQGTGA. The V end was cut by 5 bases, the J end by 5 bases, with 9 bases between. Here the CDR3 DNA reads TGTGCCAGCAGCCTACAGATAACCGGGGAGCTGTTTTTT. This codes for CASSLQITGELFF.

This rearrangement joins TRBV11-2 to TRBJ2-1; D might be TRBD2 (5 bases). Looked up from germline, CDR1 is SGHAT and CDR2 is FQNNGV. Deletions cut 4 bases from V and 6 bases from J, with 16 bases between. This CDR3 is built from 15 residues. The CDR3 loop is CASSYLVGISNEQFF. The CDR3 region has the DNA TGTGCCAGCAGCTACCTCGTCGGGATCAGCAATGAGCAGTTCTTC.